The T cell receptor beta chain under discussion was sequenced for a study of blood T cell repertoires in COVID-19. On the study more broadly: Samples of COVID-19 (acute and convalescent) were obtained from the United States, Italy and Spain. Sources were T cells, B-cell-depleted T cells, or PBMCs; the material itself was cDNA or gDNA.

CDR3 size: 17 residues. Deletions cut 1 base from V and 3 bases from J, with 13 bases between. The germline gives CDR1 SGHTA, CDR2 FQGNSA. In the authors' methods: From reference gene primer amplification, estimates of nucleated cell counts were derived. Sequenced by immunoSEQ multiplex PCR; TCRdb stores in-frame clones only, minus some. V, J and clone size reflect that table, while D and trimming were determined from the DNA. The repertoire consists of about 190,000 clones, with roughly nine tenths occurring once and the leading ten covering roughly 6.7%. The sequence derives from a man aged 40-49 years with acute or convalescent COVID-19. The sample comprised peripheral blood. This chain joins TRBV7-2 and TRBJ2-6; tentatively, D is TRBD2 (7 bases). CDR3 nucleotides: TGTGCCAGCAGCTTAGTGGGGGGGGCCGGTGGGGCCAACGTCCTGACTTTC. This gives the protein CASSLVGGAGGANVLTF.